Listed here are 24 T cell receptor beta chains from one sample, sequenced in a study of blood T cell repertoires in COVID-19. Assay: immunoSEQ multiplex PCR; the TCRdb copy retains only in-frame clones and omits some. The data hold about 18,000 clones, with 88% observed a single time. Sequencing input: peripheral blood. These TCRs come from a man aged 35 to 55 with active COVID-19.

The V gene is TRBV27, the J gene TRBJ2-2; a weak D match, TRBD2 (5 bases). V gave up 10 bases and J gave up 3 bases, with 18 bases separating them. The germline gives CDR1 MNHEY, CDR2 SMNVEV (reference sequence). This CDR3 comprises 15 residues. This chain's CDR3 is CAISRPRGDTGELFF. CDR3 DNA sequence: TGTGCCATCAGCCGGCCCCGGGGTGACACCGGGGAGCTGTTTTTT.

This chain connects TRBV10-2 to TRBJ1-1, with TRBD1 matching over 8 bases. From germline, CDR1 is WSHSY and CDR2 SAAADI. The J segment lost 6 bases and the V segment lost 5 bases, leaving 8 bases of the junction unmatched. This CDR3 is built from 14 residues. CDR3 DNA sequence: TGCGCCAGCAGTTTAGACAGGGGCATCGCTGAAGCTTTCTTT. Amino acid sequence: CASSLDRGIAEAFF.

CDR3 in DNA: TGTGCCAGCAGCTTAGCGGACAATGAGCAGTTCTTC. This translates into CASSLADNEQFF. The chain carries TRBV2 and TRBJ2-1; the D gene is possibly TRBD2 (6 bases). Deletions cut 6 bases from V and 5 bases from J, with 8 bases between. The CDR3 length is 12 residues. Germline V gene sequence: CDR1 SNHLY, CDR2 FYNNEI.

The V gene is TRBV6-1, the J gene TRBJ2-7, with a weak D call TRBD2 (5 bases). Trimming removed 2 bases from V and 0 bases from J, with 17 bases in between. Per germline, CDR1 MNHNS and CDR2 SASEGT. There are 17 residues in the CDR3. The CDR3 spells CASSEKRAGFSSYEQYF. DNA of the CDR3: TGTGCCAGCAGTGAAAAGAGGGCAGGCTTTAGCTCCTACGAGCAGTACTTC.

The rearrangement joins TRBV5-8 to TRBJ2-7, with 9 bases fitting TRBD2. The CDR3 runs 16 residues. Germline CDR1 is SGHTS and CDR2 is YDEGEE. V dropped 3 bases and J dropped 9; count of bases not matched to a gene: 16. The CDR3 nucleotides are TGTGCCAGCAGCTCCTGGACTAGCGCCAGTCCGTATGGGCAGTACTTC. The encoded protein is CASSSWTSASPYGQYF.

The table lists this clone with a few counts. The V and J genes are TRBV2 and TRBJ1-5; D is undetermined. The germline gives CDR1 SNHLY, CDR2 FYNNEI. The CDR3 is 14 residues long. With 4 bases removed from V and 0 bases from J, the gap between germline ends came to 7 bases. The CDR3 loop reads CASSGRISNQPQHF. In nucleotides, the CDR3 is TGTGCCAGCAGTGGGCGGATTAGCAATCAGCCCCAGCATTTT. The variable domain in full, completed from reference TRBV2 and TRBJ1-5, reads EPEVTQTPSHQVTQMGQEVILRCVPISNHLYFYWYRQILGQKVEFLVSFYNNEISEKSEIFDDQFSVERPDGSNFTLKIRSTKLEDSAMYFCASSGRISNQPQHFGDGTRLSIL.

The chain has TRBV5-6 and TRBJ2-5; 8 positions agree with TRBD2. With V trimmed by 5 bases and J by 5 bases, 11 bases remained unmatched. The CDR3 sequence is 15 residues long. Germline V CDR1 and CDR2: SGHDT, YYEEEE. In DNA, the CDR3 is TGTGCCAGCAGGTCTAGCGGGTGGGATTTGGAGACCCAGTACTTC. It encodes CASRSSGWDLETQYF.

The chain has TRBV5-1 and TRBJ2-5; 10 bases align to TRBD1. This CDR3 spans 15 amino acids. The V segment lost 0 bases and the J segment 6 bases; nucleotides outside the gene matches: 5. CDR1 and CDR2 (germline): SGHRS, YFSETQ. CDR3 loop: CASSLDGQGVQTQYF. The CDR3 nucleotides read TGCGCCAGCAGCTTGGATGGACAGGGGGTACAGACCCAGTACTTC.

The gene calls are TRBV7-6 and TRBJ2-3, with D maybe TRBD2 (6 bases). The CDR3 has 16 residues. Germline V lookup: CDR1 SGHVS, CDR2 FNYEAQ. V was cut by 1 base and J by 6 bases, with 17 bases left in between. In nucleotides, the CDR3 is TGTGCCAGCAGCTTAGGTCCAGGGACTGCACGCGATACGCAGTATTTT. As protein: CASSLGPGTARDTQYF.

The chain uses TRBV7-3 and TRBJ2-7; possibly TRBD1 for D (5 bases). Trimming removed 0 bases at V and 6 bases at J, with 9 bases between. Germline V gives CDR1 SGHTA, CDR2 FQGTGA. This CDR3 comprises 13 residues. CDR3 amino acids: CASSLTPGSEQYF. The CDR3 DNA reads TGTGCCAGCAGCTTAACCCCAGGGTCCGAGCAGTACTTC.

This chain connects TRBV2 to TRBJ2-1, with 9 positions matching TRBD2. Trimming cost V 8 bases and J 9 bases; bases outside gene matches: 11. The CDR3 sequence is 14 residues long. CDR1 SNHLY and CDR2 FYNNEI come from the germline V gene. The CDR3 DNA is TGTGCCAGCTCTACCGGGACTAGCTCTTTTGAGCAGTTCTTC. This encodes CASSTGTSSFEQFF.

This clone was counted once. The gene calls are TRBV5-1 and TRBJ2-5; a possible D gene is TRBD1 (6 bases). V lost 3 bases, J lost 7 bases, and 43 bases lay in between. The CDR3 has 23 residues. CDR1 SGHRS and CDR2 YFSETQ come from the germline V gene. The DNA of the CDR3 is TGCGCCAGCAGCTCCCGCCTGCCTAGACAGGATTGGAGTGAAAGAGACCCGGGGTGGACCCAGTACTTC. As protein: CASSSRLPRQDWSERDPGWTQYF. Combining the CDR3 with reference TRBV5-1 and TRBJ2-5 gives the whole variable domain KAGVTQTPRYLIKTRGQQVTLSCSPISGHRSVSWYQQTPGQGLQFLFEYFSETQRNKGNFPGRFSGRQFSNSRSEMNVSTLELGDSALYLCASSSRLPRQDWSERDPGWTQYFGPGTRLLVL.

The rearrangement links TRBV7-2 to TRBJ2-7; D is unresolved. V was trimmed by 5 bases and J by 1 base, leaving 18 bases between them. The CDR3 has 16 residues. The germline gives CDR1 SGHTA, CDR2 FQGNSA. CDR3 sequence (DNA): TGTGCCAGCAGCCCACCGAAAGCTGAGGCTTCCTACGAGCAGTACTTC. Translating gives CASSPPKAEASYEQYF.

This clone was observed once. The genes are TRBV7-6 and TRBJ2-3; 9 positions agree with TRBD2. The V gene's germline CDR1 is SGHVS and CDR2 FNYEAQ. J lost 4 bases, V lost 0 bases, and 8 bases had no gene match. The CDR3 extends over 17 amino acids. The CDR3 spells CASSLAPLAGEADTQYF. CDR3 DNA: TGTGCCAGCAGCTTAGCGCCATTAGCGGGAGAGGCAGATACGCAGTATTTT.

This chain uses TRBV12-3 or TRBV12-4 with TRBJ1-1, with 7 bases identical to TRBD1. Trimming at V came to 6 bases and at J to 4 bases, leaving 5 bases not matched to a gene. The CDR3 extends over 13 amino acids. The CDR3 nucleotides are TGTGCCAGCAGCGTAAACAGGGGCACTGAAGCTTTCTTT. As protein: CASSVNRGTEAFF.

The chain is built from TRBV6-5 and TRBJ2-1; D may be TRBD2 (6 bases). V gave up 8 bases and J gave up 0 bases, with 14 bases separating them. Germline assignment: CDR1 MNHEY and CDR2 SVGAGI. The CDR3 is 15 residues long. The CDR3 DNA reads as TGTGCCAGCCAAACTAGCTTGAGCTCCTACAATGAGCAGTTCTTC. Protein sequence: CASQTSLSSYNEQFF.

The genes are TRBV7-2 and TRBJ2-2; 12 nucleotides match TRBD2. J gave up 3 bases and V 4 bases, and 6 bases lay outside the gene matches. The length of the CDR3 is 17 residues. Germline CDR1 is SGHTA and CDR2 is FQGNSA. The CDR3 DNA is TGTGCCAGCAGCTCTCGTAGACTAGCGGGAGACACCGGGGAGCTGTTTTTT. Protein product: CASSSRRLAGDTGELFF.

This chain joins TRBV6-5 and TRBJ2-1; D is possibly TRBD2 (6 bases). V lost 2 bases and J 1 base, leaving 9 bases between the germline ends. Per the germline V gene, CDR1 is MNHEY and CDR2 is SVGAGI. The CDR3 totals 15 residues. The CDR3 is CASSYGAGSYNEQFF. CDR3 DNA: TGTGCCAGCAGTTACGGGGCGGGGTCCTACAATGAGCAGTTCTTC.

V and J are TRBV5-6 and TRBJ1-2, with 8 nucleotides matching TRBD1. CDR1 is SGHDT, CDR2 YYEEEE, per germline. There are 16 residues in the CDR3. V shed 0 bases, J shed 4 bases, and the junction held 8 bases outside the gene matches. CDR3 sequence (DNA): TGTGCCAGCAGCTTGGCCGGGCAGGGGGCATTCTATGGCTACACCTTC. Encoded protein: CASSLAGQGAFYGYTF.

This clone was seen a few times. The chain's CDR3 is CASSPYEGVYEQYF. In DNA, the CDR3 is TGTGCCAGCAGCCCATACGAGGGGGTCTACGAGCAGTACTTC. J is TRBJ2-7 and V is TRBV9; a possible D gene is TRBD1 (6 bases). The CDR3 has 14 residues. V lost 4 bases, J lost 3 bases, and 14 bases lay in between. Germline V gene sequence: CDR1 SGDLS, CDR2 YYNGEE.

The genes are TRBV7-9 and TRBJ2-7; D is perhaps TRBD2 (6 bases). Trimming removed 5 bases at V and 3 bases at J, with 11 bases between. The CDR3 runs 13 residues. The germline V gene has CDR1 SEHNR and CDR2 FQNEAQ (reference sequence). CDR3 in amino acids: CASSPGLFYEQYF. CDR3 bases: TGTGCCAGCAGCCCGGGACTCTTCTACGAGCAGTACTTC.

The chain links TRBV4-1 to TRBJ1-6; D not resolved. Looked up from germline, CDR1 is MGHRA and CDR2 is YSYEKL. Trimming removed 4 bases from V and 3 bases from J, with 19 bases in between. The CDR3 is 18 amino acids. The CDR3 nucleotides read TGCGCCAGCAGCCCAAGTGGCCTCGGGAGCGACTATAATTCACCCCTCCACTTT. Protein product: CASSPSGLGSDYNSPLHF.

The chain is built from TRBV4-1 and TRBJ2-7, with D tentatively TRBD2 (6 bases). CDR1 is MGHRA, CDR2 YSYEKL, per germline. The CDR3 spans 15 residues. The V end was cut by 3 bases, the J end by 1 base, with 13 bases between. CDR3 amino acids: CASSHGRGGSYEQYF. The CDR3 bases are TGCGCCAGCAGCCATGGTCGGGGAGGATCCTACGAGCAGTACTTC.

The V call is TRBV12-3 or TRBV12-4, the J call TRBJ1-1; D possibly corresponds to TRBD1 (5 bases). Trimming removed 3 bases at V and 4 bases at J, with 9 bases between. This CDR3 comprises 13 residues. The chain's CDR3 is CASSFSGGTEAFF. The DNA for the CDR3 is TGTGCCAGCAGTTTTAGCGGGGGCACTGAAGCTTTCTTT.